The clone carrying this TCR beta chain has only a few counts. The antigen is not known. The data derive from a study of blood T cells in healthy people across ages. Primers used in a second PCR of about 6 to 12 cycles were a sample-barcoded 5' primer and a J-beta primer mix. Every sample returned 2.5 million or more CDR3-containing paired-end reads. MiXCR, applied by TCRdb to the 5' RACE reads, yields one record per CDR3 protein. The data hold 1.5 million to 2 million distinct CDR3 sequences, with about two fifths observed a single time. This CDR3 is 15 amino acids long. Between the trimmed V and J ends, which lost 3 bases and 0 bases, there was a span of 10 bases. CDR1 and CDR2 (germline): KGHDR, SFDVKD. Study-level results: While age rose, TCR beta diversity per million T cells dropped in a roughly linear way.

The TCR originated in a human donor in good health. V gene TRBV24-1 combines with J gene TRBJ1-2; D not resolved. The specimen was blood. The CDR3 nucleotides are TGTGCCACCAGTGATAATAGGACCCCTAACTATGGCTACACCTTC. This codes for CATSDNRTPNYGYTF.